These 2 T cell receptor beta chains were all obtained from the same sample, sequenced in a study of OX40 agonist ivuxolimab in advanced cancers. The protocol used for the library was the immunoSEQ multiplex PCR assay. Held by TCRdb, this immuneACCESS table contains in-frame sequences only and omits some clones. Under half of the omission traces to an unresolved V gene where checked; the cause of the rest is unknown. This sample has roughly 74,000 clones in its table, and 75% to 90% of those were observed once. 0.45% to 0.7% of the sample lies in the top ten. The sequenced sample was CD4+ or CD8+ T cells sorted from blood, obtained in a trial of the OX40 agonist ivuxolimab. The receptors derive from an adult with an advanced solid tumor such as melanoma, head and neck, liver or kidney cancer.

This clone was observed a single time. This chain's CDR3 is CASSYDRVTSYEQYF. The CDR3 DNA is TGTGCCAGCAGTTACGACAGGGTTACCTCCTACGAGCAGTACTTC. The chain links TRBV6-5 to TRBJ2-5; 7 bases are a match to TRBD1. The DNA end is more similar to TRBJ2-7, so the J call may be wrong. The CDR3 runs to 15 residues. In germline, CDR1 is MNHEY, CDR2 SVGAGI.

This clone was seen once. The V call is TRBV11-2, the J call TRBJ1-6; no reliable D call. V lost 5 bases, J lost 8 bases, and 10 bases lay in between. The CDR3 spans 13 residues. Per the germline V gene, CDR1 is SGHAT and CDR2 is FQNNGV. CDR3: CASSPTADSPLHF. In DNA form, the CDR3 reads TGTGCCAGCAGCCCCACAGCGGATTCACCCCTCCACTTT.